This T cell receptor beta chain is drawn from a study of beta chain features in type 1 diabetes. CDR3 length: 13 residues. Germline V gene data show CDR1 as WSHSY and CDR2 as SAAADI. Trimming took off 5 bases at V and 6 bases at J, with 11 bases between the two ends. Sorting that relied on CD45RO/CCR7/CD25/CD127/CD95/CD27 yielded CD4+ naive, central memory, regulatory and stem cell-like memory cells. Populations isolated by sorting all had purity greater than 95%. This clone came up a few times. Antigen: not known. Points from the study as a whole: Healthy donors had naive, central memory and Treg TCRB repertoires that appeared less similar than those seen among patients. A moderate, significant TCRB CDR3 shortening appeared in type 1 diabetes across four CD4+ subsets.

Investigators reverse transcribed all isolated RNA, so they sequenced expressed TCRB transcripts. Each sample of naive, central memory or regulatory T cells had, on average, about 3.57 million reads. Repertoires were generated with immunoSEQ multiplex PCR, while TCRdb's copy carries only in-frame clones and drops some. This sample has hundreds of thousands of clones; roughly 13% occur once, and the top ten carry 0.022%. The clonotype comes from a man between 18 and 35 years old with type 1 diabetes. Sequenced: naive CD4+ T cells from blood. The V and J genes are TRBV10-2 and TRBJ2-1, with D maybe TRBD2 (6 bases). CDR3 sequence: CASSPLAPNEQFF. DNA of the CDR3: TGCGCCAGCAGTCCGCTAGCGCCCAATGAGCAGTTCTTC.